These 21 T cell receptor beta chains share one sample of origin, sequenced in a study of CD8 T cells in ankylosing spondylitis. General study points: Characteristic of ankylosing spondylitis blood, it appeared, was a TCR beta motif comprising fewer than 10 highly homologous variants.

TCRdb redid the calling of the 5' RACE reads with MiXCR, one entry per CDR3 protein. The table records 350,000 or so distinct CDR3 sequences, less than 9.5% of them present only once. No cognate antigen is known for these TCRs. The sample comprised blood, either unsorted or a sorted T cell fraction (not recorded which). The source is a male donor with ankylosing spondylitis.

This clonotype was detected a few times. The gene calls are TRBV9 and TRBJ2-3, with D possibly being TRBD2 (5 bases). CDR1 SGDLS and CDR2 YYNGEE come from the germline V gene. The V gene lost 4 bases and the J gene lost 0 bases, with 12 bases spanning the gap. This CDR3 contains 15 residues. The CDR3 region has the DNA TGTGCCAGCAGCACCGGACTCTATAGCACAGATACGCAGTATTTT. It specifies CASSTGLYSTDTQYF.

The J gene is TRBJ2-7, the V gene TRBV6-2 or TRBV6-3, with 8 positions matching TRBD2. The CDR3 extends over 14 amino acids. Trimming cost V 10 bases and J 2 bases; bases outside gene matches: 10. CDR1 and CDR2 (germline): MNHEY, SVGEGT. For the CDR3, the DNA is TGTGCCACCGCATTAGCGGGACGAACCTACGAGCAGTACTTC. Its protein product is CATALAGRTYEQYF.

In nucleotides, the CDR3 is TGTGCCAGCAGTTCGGACAGGTCCGCGTATGGCTACACCTTC. It codes for CASSSDRSAYGYTF. The rearrangement links TRBV12-3 or TRBV12-4 to TRBJ1-2, with 7 bases aligning to TRBD1. Trimming took 4 bases from V and 5 from J; bases not matched to a gene: 7. This CDR3 contains 14 residues.

This clonotype was seen ten or more times. The J gene is TRBJ1-1, the V gene TRBV5-1; 8 nucleotides line up with TRBD1. Trimming took 3 bases from V and 1 from J; bases not matched to a gene: 11. This CDR3 spans 17 amino acids. Germline V gene sequence: CDR1 SGHRS, CDR2 YFSETQ. CDR3 protein: CASSWDPRTGWNTEAFF. DNA of the CDR3: TGCGCCAGCAGCTGGGACCCGAGGACAGGGTGGAACACTGAAGCTTTCTTT. Filled out from reference TRBV5-1 and TRBJ1-1, the complete variable domain reads KAGVTQTPRYLIKTRGQQVTLSCSPISGHRSVSWYQQTPGQGLQFLFEYFSETQRNKGNFPGRFSGRQFSNSRSEMNVSTLELGDSALYLCASSWDPRTGWNTEAFFGQGTRLTVV.

There are a few counts of this clonotype. The chain employs TRBV7-9 and TRBJ1-6, with 9 bases lining up with TRBD1. The CDR3 length is 14 residues. Germline CDR1 SEHNR, CDR2 FQNEAQ (reference sequence). The V and J ends lost 6 bases and 10 bases, in that order; junction bases with no gene match: 7. Here the CDR3 reads CASRPGQGHSPLHF. The CDR3 DNA reads TGTGCCAGCAGACCAGGACAGGGGCACTCACCCCTCCACTTT.

The chain combines TRBV5-1 with TRBJ2-1, with D tentatively TRBD2 (5 bases). V lost 0 bases to trimming and J lost 0 bases, with 13 bases between them. In germline, CDR1 is SGHRS, CDR2 YFSETQ. This CDR3 spans 17 amino acids. The CDR3 loop is CASSLGVAPSSYNEQFF. CDR3 sequence (DNA): TGCGCCAGCAGCTTGGGTGTAGCGCCAAGCTCCTACAATGAGCAGTTCTTC.

This clonotype was seen only a few times. V and J are TRBV27 and TRBJ2-7; 9 bases map to TRBD2. This CDR3 spans 16 amino acids. With 6 bases clipped from V and 2 bases from J, the junction kept 11 bases outside the gene matches. Germline CDR1 MNHEY, CDR2 SMNVEV (reference sequence). The CDR3, as DNA: TGTGCCAGCAGGGGGGGGGAGCGGGAGGACCCCTACGAGCAGTACTTC. Protein: CASRGGEREDPYEQYF.

This clonotype occurred a few times. This chain uses TRBV5-1 with TRBJ2-5; D gene unclear. The CDR3 is 14 residues long. CDR1 SGHRS and CDR2 YFSETQ come from the germline V gene. Trimming removed 1 base at V and 2 bases at J, with 9 bases between. The CDR3 is CASSLPAHQETQYF. Here the CDR3 DNA reads TGCGCCAGCAGCTTGCCAGCCCATCAAGAGACCCAGTACTTC.

This clonotype appeared many times. This chain's CDR3 is CASSLSGDIQYF. CDR3 DNA: TGTGCCAGCAGCCTCTCGGGGGACATTCAGTACTTC. V and J are TRBV28 and TRBJ2-4, with a possible D match to TRBD2 (6 bases). The V gene lost 6 bases and the J gene lost 8 bases, with 11 bases spanning the gap. CDR3 length equals 12 residues. Germline CDR1 MDHEN, CDR2 SYDVKM.

This clonotype was seen only a few times. The V call is TRBV6-1, the J call TRBJ2-6, with 7 positions matching TRBD2. Per germline, CDR1 MNHNS and CDR2 SASEGT. Trimming cost V 2 bases and J 0 bases; bases outside gene matches: 4. The CDR3 is 17 residues long. CDR3 amino acids: CASSELAVHSGANVLTF. The CDR3, as DNA: TGTGCCAGCAGTGAACTAGCGGTACACTCTGGGGCCAACGTCCTGACTTTC.

This clonotype was seen a few times. The chain uses TRBV7-3 and TRBJ2-1; TRBD2 aligns across 10 bases. Per the germline V gene, CDR1 is SGHTA and CDR2 is FQGTGA. V trimming: 6 bases; J trimming: 8 bases; junction bases outside the gene matches: 7. CDR3 length: 14 amino acids. DNA of the CDR3: TGTGCCAGCAGGCCAGCGGGAGGGCGTCATGAGCAGTTCTTC. It encodes CASRPAGGRHEQFF. The variable domain in full, with the rest retrieved from reference TRBV7-3 and TRBJ2-1, is GAGVSQTPSNKVTEKGKYVELRCDPISGHTALYWYRQSLGQGPEFLIYFQGTGAADDSGLPNDRFFAVRPEGSVSTLKIQRTERGDSAVYLCASRPAGGRHEQFFGPGTRLTVL.

This clonotype was seen only a few times. The chain has TRBV5-1 and TRBJ1-2; possible D gene TRBD1, 5 bases. The germline gives CDR1 SGHRS, CDR2 YFSETQ. V gave up 4 bases and J gave up 6 bases, with 16 bases separating them. This CDR3 is 14 amino acids long. CDR3 protein: CASSPLSTGDGYTF. The CDR3 DNA sequence: TGCGCCAGCAGCCCTCTTAGTACAGGAGATGGCTACACCTTC. Variable domain in full (rest from reference TRBV5-1 and TRBJ1-2): KAGVTQTPRYLIKTRGQQVTLSCSPISGHRSVSWYQQTPGQGLQFLFEYFSETQRNKGNFPGRFSGRQFSNSRSEMNVSTLELGDSALYLCASSPLSTGDGYTFGSGTRLTVV.

In this sample, this clonotype turned up once. The junction and the germline gene differ at one end; a read error may be behind it. The genes are TRBV28 and TRBJ2-5; 7 bases align to TRBD1. Germline V gives CDR1 MDHEN, CDR2 SYDVKM. The CDR3 loop spans 10 amino acids. The CDR3 sequence: CASSHRGNSF. The CDR3 DNA is TGTGCCAGCAGCCACAGGGGTAACTCCTTC.

The chain carries TRBV11-3 and TRBJ2-3, with TRBD2 matching over 9 bases. Trimming at V came to 3 bases and at J to 0 bases, leaving 7 bases not matched to a gene. Germline lookup yields CDR1 SGHNT and CDR2 YENEEA. CDR3 length equals 17 residues. The CDR3, as DNA: TGTGCCAGCAGCTTCCAAGGACTAGCGACTAGCACAGATACGCAGTATTTT. This sequence encodes CASSFQGLATSTDTQYF.

This clonotype was seen more than once but under ten times. The chain carries TRBV4-2 and TRBJ1-5; the D gene is possibly TRBD1 (5 bases). Germline loops: CDR1 LGHNA, CDR2 YNFKEQ. This CDR3 comprises 18 residues. The V gene lost 1 base and the J gene lost 0 bases, with 16 bases spanning the gap. The CDR3 loop reads CASSQGPGTDYSNQPQHF. For the CDR3, the DNA is TGTGCCAGCAGCCAAGGGCCTGGGACGGATTATAGCAATCAGCCCCAGCATTTT.

This clonotype was seen only a few times. The rearrangement links TRBV5-6 to TRBJ2-5, with D possibly TRBD1 on 6 matching bases. The length of the CDR3 is 13 residues. Germline V gene lookup returns CDR1 SGHDT and CDR2 YYEEEE. V was shortened by 1 base and J by 4 bases, with 8 bases between the two germline ends. CDR3 nucleotides: TGTGCCAGCAGCTTGCGGACAGCAGAGACCCAGTACTTC. Protein sequence: CASSLRTAETQYF.

This clonotype came up many times. The rearrangement links TRBV9 to TRBJ1-1; D gene unclear. This CDR3 has 15 amino acids. Germline assignment: CDR1 SGDLS and CDR2 YYNGEE. The V gene lost 0 bases and the J gene lost 1 base, with 10 bases spanning the gap. The CDR3 loop is CASSVEDRWNTEAFF. As DNA, the CDR3 is TGTGCCAGCAGCGTAGAGGACCGGTGGAACACTGAAGCTTTCTTT.

The chain couples TRBV20-1 to TRBJ2-4, with D tentatively TRBD2 (6 bases). The germline V gene has CDR1 DFQATT and CDR2 SNEGSKA (reference sequence). V was trimmed by 5 bases and J by 7 bases, leaving 18 bases between them. This CDR3 spans 14 amino acids. The CDR3 sequence is CSAGPSREVNIQYF. The CDR3 nucleotides are TGCAGTGCTGGACCATCCAGGGAGGTGAACATTCAGTACTTC.

V and J are TRBV5-1 and TRBJ2-3; D is possibly TRBD1 or TRBD2 (5 bases each). Germline values: CDR1 SGHRS, CDR2 YFSETQ. V lost 4 bases to trimming and J lost 2 bases, with 20 bases between them. The CDR3 is 17 amino acids. For the CDR3, the DNA is TGCGCCAGCAGCCTCGGGGCTATGAGCGCCATCACAGATACGCAGTATTTT. Translation: CASSLGAMSAITDTQYF.

This clonotype was recorded a few times. The V gene is TRBV11-2, the J gene TRBJ2-3, with a possible D match to TRBD1 (5 bases). CDR1 and CDR2 (germline): SGHAT, FQNNGV. The V end lost 5 bases, the J end lost 6 bases, and 15 bases lay between the germline ends. The CDR3 extends over 14 amino acids. Here the CDR3 reads CASSPIGVSDTQYF. The CDR3 DNA sequence: TGTGCCAGCAGCCCTATAGGGGTGTCGGATACGCAGTATTTT.

This clonotype has just a few counts. The CDR3 region is CATSPSGRAVNEQFF. The CDR3 DNA sequence: TGTGCCACCAGTCCTAGCGGGAGGGCCGTCAATGAGCAGTTCTTC. V is TRBV24-1 and J is TRBJ2-1; TRBD2 matches at 12 bases. The ends lost 6 bases at V and 6 bases at J; junction bases unmatched: 5. The CDR3 has 15 residues. Germline CDR1 and CDR2: KGHDR and SFDVKD.